The rows below give T cell receptor beta chains drawn from one sample of a study of vaccination and CD4 T cells after COVID-19. TCRdb re-analysed the PCR reads in MiXCR, keeping a single row per CDR3 protein. In the table there are about 17,000 distinct CDR3 sequences, approximately 50% of which are singletons. Their recognized antigens are unknown. The sample was CD4+ T cells from blood, cultured in vitro. These receptors all stem from a human donor who had recovered from COVID-19. Both conserved end residues are part of each CDR3. The D gene is left open where the match is weak. Clone size is shown for a subset of rows, as once, few, many or a class of expanded clone.

v_call,d_call,j_call,clone_size,cdr3_nt,cdr3_aa
TRBV12-3/TRBV12-4,TRBD2,TRBJ2-7,.,TGTGCCAGCAGTATACACAGACCCGGGAGGATATCCTACGAGCAGTACTTC,CASSIHRPGRISYEQYF
TRBV5-1,.,TRBJ1-1,.,TGCGCCAGCAGCTCCGGGGGGGGTGATACTGAAGCTTTCTTT,CASSSGGGDTEAFF
TRBV4-2,.,TRBJ1-5,.,TGTGCCAGCAGCCAAGCTACGGGGGGCAATCAGCCCCAGCATTTT,CASSQATGGNQPQHF
TRBV7-2,.,TRBJ1-4,few,TGTGCCAGCAGCTTTGGGCCGGGAAATGAAAAACTGTTTTTT,CASSFGPGNEKLFF
TRBV6-5,TRBD2,TRBJ2-2,.,TGTGCCAGCAGTTCCTCCTACTCGGGGGGTACCGGGGAGCTGTTTTTT,CASSSSYSGGTGELFF
TRBV27,TRBD2,TRBJ2-5,.,TGTGCCAGCCGGAGACTAGCGGGAAAACAAGAGACCCAGTACTTC,CASRRLAGKQETQYF
TRBV4-2,.,TRBJ2-5,.,TGTGCCAGCAGCCAAGGGAGGGGCCCTCAAGAGACCCAGTACTTC,CASSQGRGPQETQYF
TRBV6-1,.,TRBJ1-2,.,TGTGCCAGCACCAAGACAGCTAACTATGGCTACACCTTC,CASTKTANYGYTF
TRBV24-1,.,TRBJ2-1,.,TGTGCCACCAGCGGACTGCCTCCCAATGAGCAGTTCTTC,CATSGLPPNEQFF
TRBV24-1,TRBD1,TRBJ2-1,.,TGTGCCACCAGTGACCCCGGACAGGGGAAGTACAATGAGCAGTTCTTC,CATSDPGQGKYNEQFF
TRBV12-3/TRBV12-4,.,TRBJ2-5,.,TGTGCCAGCAGTCCCAGGGGCGAGACCCAGTACTTC,CASSPRGETQYF
TRBV28,TRBD2,TRBJ2-1,.,TGTGCCAGCAGTTCGGGACTAGCGGGCAAAAATGAGCAGTTCTTC,CASSSGLAGKNEQFF
TRBV29-1,.,TRBJ1-2,few,TGCAGCGTTGGCAGGGGAGGAGGCTACACCTTC,CSVGRGGGYTF
TRBV20-1,.,TRBJ2-1,.,TGCAGTGCGGGGGGGCAACGCTACAATGAGCAGTTCTTC,CSAGGQRYNEQFF
TRBV6-5,TRBD2,TRBJ2-1,few,TGTGCCAGCAGTTCCACTAGCGGGAGACAGCAGTTCTTC,CASSSTSGRQQFF
TRBV7-3,.,TRBJ1-2,few,TGTGCCAGCAGTTCCCAGGTGAACTATGGCTACACCTTC,CASSSQVNYGYTF
TRBV3-1,.,TRBJ1-1,.,TGTGCCAGCAGCCACTATAGAGGGCTAGAGGACACTGAAGCTTTCTTT,CASSHYRGLEDTEAFF
TRBV20-1,.,TRBJ1-1,.,TGCAGTGCTTCCCCATCGGGTACTGAAGCTTTCTTT,CSASPSGTEAFF
TRBV2,.,TRBJ2-3,.,TGTGCCAGCATTTTCGGGCGGCGTAGCACAGATACGCAGTATTTT,CASIFGRRSTDTQYF
TRBV6-1,.,TRBJ1-2,few,TGTGCCAGCCGAATGCCGTCCGCTAACTATGGCTACACCTTC,CASRMPSANYGYTF
TRBV7-2,.,TRBJ1-5,few,TGTGCCAGCAGCTTAAGAGGTCAGCCCCAGCATTTT,CASSLRGQPQHF
TRBV7-3,.,TRBJ2-1,.,TGTGCCAGCAGCTTAAACCCCACGGGGGCGAATGTTGATGAGCAGTTCTTC,CASSLNPTGANVDEQFF
TRBV20-1,.,TRBJ1-2,.,TGCAGTGCAACCCGGGACGGGATCTATGGCTACACCTTC,CSATRDGIYGYTF
TRBV27,.,TRBJ1-6,.,TGTGCCAGCAGTTTATCGGGTCCGTCGGAAAGTCTTTCTTCACCCCTCCACTTT,CASSLSGPSESLSSPLHF
TRBV20-1,.,TRBJ1-2,few,TGCAGTGCCCGGAGACTGGCCCAACTAGATGGCTACACCTTC,CSARRLAQLDGYTF
TRBV7-2,.,TRBJ1-6,.,TGTGCCAGCAGCTTACTCCCTTATTCACCCCTCCACTTT,CASSLLPYSPLHF
TRBV15,.,TRBJ1-4,.,TGTGCCACCAGCAGAGACAGGGTTGAAAAACTGTTTTTT,CATSRDRVEKLFF
TRBV24-1,TRBD1,TRBJ2-6,.,TGTGCCACCAGTGACTTTAGCGGGACAGGGGACGGTGGGGCCAACGTCCTGACTTTC,CATSDFSGTGDGGANVLTF
TRBV2,.,TRBJ2-7,.,TGTGCCAGCGGGGCCCTAGGACCCTACGAGCAGTACTTC,CASGALGPYEQYF
TRBV6-2/TRBV6-3,.,TRBJ2-5,.,TGTGCCAGCAGTTACGGTGGTCTAGAGACCCAGTACTTC,CASSYGGLETQYF
TRBV9,.,TRBJ2-7,.,TGTGCCAGCAGCGTAGCCTCCTACGAGCAGTACTTC,CASSVASYEQYF
TRBV7-9,.,TRBJ2-1,.,TGTGCCAGAAGCTTGAGGCAGTTCTTC,CARSLRQFF
TRBV6-1,.,TRBJ1-1,.,TGTGCCAGCAGTGAAAGCAGGGGACGGGGCACTGAAGCTTTCTTT,CASSESRGRGTEAFF
TRBV7-2,.,TRBJ1-5,few,TGTGCCAGCAGCTTAAGGGGAGATCAGCCCCAGCATTTT,CASSLRGDQPQHF
TRBV5-4,TRBD1,TRBJ2-5,.,TGTGCCAGCAGCCTGGAGACAGGGGGGTGGGAGACCCAGTACTTC,CASSLETGGWETQYF
TRBV6-1,.,TRBJ1-3,.,TGTGCCAGCAGCTGCACAGGGAGCTCTGGAAACACCATATATTTT,CASSCTGSSGNTIYF
TRBV18,.,TRBJ2-3,.,TGTGCCAGCTCACCACCAATAGACCTAGATACGCAGTATTTT,CASSPPIDLDTQYF
TRBV5-4,.,TRBJ1-1,few,TGTGCCAGCAGCCCACCCGGTGGGGGAGCTTTCTTT,CASSPPGGGAFF
TRBV19,TRBD1,TRBJ2-1,.,TGTGCCAGTAGATCGGCAGGGGGCGTAAATGAGCAGTTCTTC,CASRSAGGVNEQFF
TRBV20-1,TRBD2,TRBJ2-1,once,TGCAGTGCCCAGAAGAGACCCGGGACTAGCGTCTACAATGAGCAGTTCTTC,CSAQKRPGTSVYNEQFF